Shown below are 28 T cell receptor beta chains from a single sample sequenced in a study of technical replicates of blood from a few donors. The table came from immunoSEQ multiplex PCR; TCRdb's copy has only in-frame clones and leaves some out. The sample includes roughly 60,000 clones, 90% to 95% of them seen just once. Sequencing was performed on PBMCs. These receptors all stem from a human donor in good health. Some clones in this sample may be carry-over from other donors' samples.

This sequence joins TRBV5-6 and TRBJ1-6; possible D gene TRBD1, 5 bases. Germline V gene data show CDR1 as SGHDT and CDR2 as YYEEEE. V was shortened by 0 bases and J by 9 bases, with 10 bases between the two germline ends. CDR3 length: 14 residues. CDR3 DNA: TGTGCCAGCAGCTTGGTCCAGGGTTCTTCACCCCTCCACTTT. Amino acid sequence: CASSLVQGSSPLHF.

The J gene is TRBJ2-7, the V gene TRBV15; 9 bases line up with TRBD2. CDR1 is LNHNV, CDR2 YYDKDF, per germline (reference sequence). The ends lost 3 bases at V and 3 bases at J; junction bases unmatched: 6. This CDR3 is 15 amino acids long. Written as DNA, the CDR3 is TGTGCCACCAGCAGTGCCGGGACTAGCTACTACGAGCAGTACTTC. Its translation is CATSSAGTSYYEQYF.

The chain uses TRBV7-2 and TRBJ2-3, with TRBD2 matching over 10 bases. Trimming took 4 bases from V and 6 from J; bases not matched to a gene: 16. The germline V gene encodes CDR1 SGHTA and CDR2 FQGNSA. The CDR3 sequence is 18 residues long. Here the CDR3 DNA reads TGTGCCAGCAGCTCCACCTGGACTAGCGGCCGCCTTCCGGATACGCAGTATTTT. Translating it yields CASSSTWTSGRLPDTQYF.

This chain connects TRBV6-4 to TRBJ2-6; perhaps TRBD1 as D (6 bases). V was cut by 4 bases and J by 0 bases, with 13 bases left in between. Germline CDR1 and CDR2: MRHNA and SNTAGT. This CDR3 has 17 residues. CDR3 bases: TGTGCCAGCAGTGTGAACAGGGAACCCTCTGGGGCCAACGTCCTGACTTTC. Encoded protein: CASSVNREPSGANVLTF.

In its sample, this clone was seen once. DNA of the CDR3: TGTGCCAGCAGCGTAGGTCTCACAGACAAAAACATTCAGTACTTC. It translates to CASSVGLTDKNIQYF. This chain joins TRBV9 and TRBJ2-4, with D unclear. Per the germline V gene, CDR1 is SGDLS and CDR2 is YYNGEE. The CDR3 covers 15 residues. The V end was cut by 0 bases, the J end by 3 bases, with 10 bases between.

In its sample, this clone is medium-sized. The chain employs TRBV5-1 and TRBJ2-1; 10 bases fit TRBD1. The germline V gene has CDR1 SGHRS and CDR2 YFSETQ. The CDR3 spans 17 residues. V was clipped by 3 bases and J by 0 bases; unmatched bases: 6. In DNA form, the CDR3 reads TGCGCCAGCAGCTCGCCTCGGACAGGGGGCTCCTACAATGAGCAGTTCTTC. The encoded protein is CASSSPRTGGSYNEQFF.

Here the CDR3 reads CASSQDPRSTDTQYF. Written as DNA, the CDR3 is TGCGCCAGCAGCCAAGATCCGAGAAGCACAGATACGCAGTATTTT. The chain recombines TRBV4-3 with TRBJ2-3; D gene unclear. Germline V lookup: CDR1 LGHNA, CDR2 YSLEER. The germline V and J ends were trimmed by 0 bases and 0 bases, with 7 bases remaining between them. The CDR3 has 15 amino acids.

The CDR3 DNA reads TGCGCCAGCAGCCCATGGACCGGGACAGATAATTCACCCCTCCACTTT. Its translation is CASSPWTGTDNSPLHF. The chain is built from TRBV4-3 and TRBJ1-6; 7 bases align to TRBD1. CDR3 length: 16 residues. Germline V gene data show CDR1 as LGHNA and CDR2 as YSLEER. Trimming removed 4 bases from V and 5 bases from J; junction bases left unmatched: 8.

The V call is TRBV30, the J call TRBJ2-1, with a weak D call TRBD1 (5 bases). Germline values: CDR1 GTSNPN, CDR2 SVGIG (reference sequence). Trimming removed 3 bases from V and 7 bases from J, with 22 bases in between. CDR3 size: 16 residues. The CDR3 DNA reads as TGTGCCTGGAGAGGGTTGGGCAGGGTTGGATTGAATGAGCAGTTCTTC. It is translated as CAWRGLGRVGLNEQFF.

The chain couples TRBV10-3 to TRBJ2-7, with 12 bases identical to TRBD2. CDR1 and CDR2 (germline): ENHRY, SYGVKD. J gave up 4 bases and V 6 bases, and 7 bases lay outside the gene matches. The CDR3 has 15 residues. The CDR3 reads CAIRETSGRSYEQYF. Written as DNA, the CDR3 is TGTGCCATCAGGGAAACTAGCGGGAGGTCGTACGAGCAGTACTTC.

This chain connects TRBV6-5 to TRBJ1-5, with D possibly matching TRBD1 (6 bases). The germline V gene encodes CDR1 MNHEY and CDR2 SVGAGI. The CDR3 has 12 amino acids. V lost 5 bases, J lost 9 bases, and 11 bases lay in between. The CDR3 nucleotides are TGTGCCAGCAGTGCGACAGGTGGGCCCCAGCATTTT. This sequence encodes CASSATGGPQHF.

The chain is built from TRBV6-6 and TRBJ2-7, with 7 bases matching TRBD1. The length of the CDR3 is 14 residues. The V gene end was trimmed by 6 bases and the J gene end by 2 bases; junction bases not matched to a gene: 7. Germline V gene data show CDR1 as MNHNY and CDR2 as SVGAGI (reference sequence). The CDR3 loop reads CASRGQSKTYEQYF. The CDR3 region has the DNA TGTGCCAGCAGGGGACAGAGTAAAACCTACGAGCAGTACTTC.

V and J are TRBV4-2 and TRBJ1-1; 7 bases line up with TRBD1. V dropped 3 bases and J dropped 8; count of bases not matched to a gene: 9. CDR3 length: 14 residues. The germline gives CDR1 LGHNA, CDR2 YNFKEQ. The CDR3: CASSHRQGADEAFF. CDR3 in DNA: TGTGCCAGCAGCCACAGACAGGGAGCGGACGAAGCTTTCTTT.

This chain links TRBV4-2 with TRBJ2-1, with D perhaps TRBD2 (5 bases). The V end was cut by 1 base, the J end by 0 bases, with 7 bases between. The CDR3 consists of 15 residues. Looked up from germline, CDR1 is LGHNA and CDR2 is YNFKEQ. CDR3 sequence reads: CASSQGRGSYNEQFF. The CDR3, as DNA: TGTGCCAGCAGCCAAGGCCGGGGCTCCTACAATGAGCAGTTCTTC.

The rearrangement uses TRBV7-8 and TRBJ2-5; 9 bases fit TRBD1. The germline V gene has CDR1 SGHVS and CDR2 FQNEAQ. The CDR3 loop spans 15 amino acids. V lost 6 bases to trimming and J lost 1 base; unmatched junction nucleotides: 6. In nucleotides, the CDR3 is TGTGCCAGCAGGAGAGGGACAGGGTCCCAAGAGACCCAGTACTTC. This gives the protein CASRRGTGSQETQYF. Supplemented by reference TRBV7-8 and TRBJ2-5, the full variable domain reads GAGVSQSPRYKVAKRGQDVALRCDPISGHVSLFWYQQALGQGPEFLTYFQNEAQLDKSGLPSDRFFAERPEGSVSTLKIQRTQQEDSAVYLCASRRGTGSQETQYFGPGTRLLVL.

J is TRBJ2-6 and V is TRBV7-8, with D possibly matching TRBD2 (5 bases). Germline lookup yields CDR1 SGHVS and CDR2 FQNEAQ. V lost 3 bases and J lost 5, with 11 bases in between. The length of the CDR3 is 15 residues. Here the CDR3 reads CASSLEAGWANVLTF. The CDR3 nucleotides are TGTGCCAGCAGCTTGGAGGCAGGCTGGGCCAACGTCCTGACTTTC.

The chain uses TRBV2 and TRBJ1-2; TRBD1 might be the D (5 bases). Germline V gene data show CDR1 as SNHLY and CDR2 as FYNNEI. Trimming took 5 bases from V and 6 from J, leaving 7 bases between them. This CDR3 region has 11 residues. The CDR3 region is CASSLGDGYTF. The CDR3 DNA reads TGTGCCAGCAGTTTAGGGGATGGCTACACCTTC.

The rearrangement links TRBV9 to TRBJ2-3, with TRBD1 matching over 11 bases. CDR3 length: 15 amino acids. The germline V gene encodes CDR1 SGDLS and CDR2 YYNGEE. Trimming at V came to 3 bases and at J to 2 bases, leaving 2 bases not matched to a gene. The CDR3 sequence is CASSADRGLTDTQYF. CDR3 DNA sequence: TGTGCCAGCAGCGCGGACAGGGGGCTCACAGATACGCAGTATTTT.

The rearrangement joins TRBV7-9 to TRBJ2-3, with 12 bases matching TRBD2. This CDR3 spans 14 amino acids. V lost 5 bases to trimming and J lost 5 bases; unmatched junction nucleotides: 2. The germline V gene has CDR1 SEHNR and CDR2 FQNEAQ (reference sequence). In nucleotides, the CDR3 is TGTGCCAGCAGCGGGGGACTAGCGGGAGATACGCAGTATTTT. This codes for CASSGGLAGDTQYF.

J is TRBJ1-1 and V is TRBV6-5; 7 positions match TRBD1. This CDR3 spans 15 amino acids. V was pared by 5 bases and J by 2 bases, with 8 bases of the junction left unmatched. CDR1 and CDR2 (germline): MNHEY, SVGAGI. This CDR3 is CASSPLGTVNTEAFF. For the CDR3, the DNA is TGTGCCAGCAGTCCACTTGGGACAGTTAACACTGAAGCTTTCTTT.

The chain has TRBV13 and TRBJ2-1; TRBD2 matches at 9 bases. Trimming took 2 bases from V and 8 from J; bases not matched to a gene: 13. CDR1 and CDR2 from the germline V gene are PRHDT and FYEKMQ (reference sequence). CDR3 size: 17 residues. CDR3 protein: CASSLSFGGRALDEQFF. For the CDR3, the DNA is TGTGCCAGCAGCTTAAGTTTTGGCGGGAGGGCCTTGGATGAGCAGTTCTTC.

The genes are TRBV11-2 and TRBJ2-7; 8 nucleotides align to TRBD1. This CDR3 is built from 15 residues. Trimming took 5 bases from V and 0 from J; bases not matched to a gene: 6. Looked up from germline, CDR1 is SGHAT and CDR2 is FQNNGV. CDR3 region: CASSHGTGSSYEQYF. CDR3 sequence (DNA): TGTGCCAGCAGCCACGGGACAGGAAGCTCCTACGAGCAGTACTTC.

The V call is TRBV5-4, the J call TRBJ2-2; D uncertain. The CDR3 has 13 residues. V lost 3 bases to trimming and J lost 7 bases, with 10 bases between them. The germline gives CDR1 SGHNT, CDR2 YYREEE (reference sequence). CDR3 amino acids: CASSSGLDGELFF. In DNA, the CDR3 is TGTGCCAGCAGCTCGGGTTTAGACGGGGAGCTGTTTTTT.

The chain combines TRBV5-1 with TRBJ2-1; TRBD2 aligns across 8 bases. V lost 0 bases, J lost 6 bases, and 5 bases stayed unmatched. There are 15 residues in the CDR3. Germline V CDR1 and CDR2: SGHRS, YFSETQ. The chain's CDR3 is CASSLDRGGVNEQFF. Here the CDR3 DNA reads TGCGCCAGCAGCTTGGACCGGGGGGGGGTCAATGAGCAGTTCTTC.

V usage is TRBV15 and J usage is TRBJ2-1, with a possible D match to TRBD1 (5 bases). Trimming pared 0 bases from V and 4 bases from J, leaving 7 bases between. The CDR3 extends over 14 amino acids. CDR1 LNHNV and CDR2 YYDKDF come from the germline V gene (reference sequence). As DNA, the CDR3 is TGTGCCACCAGCAGAGATACAGGTTACAATGAGCAGTTCTTC. Translation: CATSRDTGYNEQFF.

This clone was picked up one time. The chain employs TRBV14 and TRBJ2-1; a weak D match, TRBD2 (6 bases). V was cut by 3 bases and J by 1 base, with 19 bases left in between. This CDR3 spans 18 amino acids. Germline assignment: CDR1 SGHDN and CDR2 FVKESK. DNA of the CDR3: TGTGCCAGCAGCCACCTCCGGGACTCCAAAAGGTCCTACAATGAGCAGTTCTTC. Translating gives CASSHLRDSKRSYNEQFF. Full variable domain (outside the CDR3, taken from reference TRBV14 and TRBJ2-1): EAGVTQFPSHSVIEKGQTVTLRCDPISGHDNLYWYRRVMGKEIKFLLHFVKESKQDESGMPNNRFLAERTGGTYSTLKVQPAELEDSGVYFCASSHLRDSKRSYNEQFFGPGTRLTVL.

This chain connects TRBV19 to TRBJ1-1; TRBD1 agrees at 7 bases. Looked up from germline, CDR1 is LNHDA and CDR2 is SQIVND (reference sequence). The CDR3 loop spans 12 amino acids. After removal of 10 bases from V and 10 bases from J, the junction contained 12 bases not matched to a gene. The CDR3 is CATQPQTGRAFF. The DNA for the CDR3 is TGTGCCACCCAGCCACAGACAGGGCGAGCTTTCTTT.

CDR3 coding DNA: TGCGCCAGCAGCTTGGTAGCGGGAGGGTACAATGAGCAGTTCTTC. It encodes CASSLVAGGYNEQFF. The chain employs TRBV5-1 and TRBJ2-1; 11 positions match TRBD2. Germline-derived CDR1 and CDR2 are SGHRS and YFSETQ. Unmatched junction bases numbered 0, after V lost 0 bases and J lost 4 bases. The CDR3 runs to 15 residues.